This TCR beta chain appears in the sequencing data of a study of cytotoxic CD8 clonotypes in ibrutinib-treated CLL. Study-wide context: Recorded responses included about 25 partial and 2 complete; following median approximately 68 months, roughly 15 stayed remitted and 12 progressed.

V lost 0 bases and J lost 6; bases outside the gene matches: 7. The CDR3 loop spans 16 amino acids. The germline gives CDR1 SGDLS, CDR2 YYNGEE. Note on this clone: Antigen unknown.

The assay was immunoSEQ multiplex PCR, and TCRdb's table has in-frame clones only and misses some. This table has around 140,000 clones, 75% to 90% appearing once. The study's findings and limits: A rise in clonality was seen at ibrutinib response, and a fall back toward baseline was seen at progression. Higher circulating CD8+ T-cell counts strongly accompanied higher baseline clonality, above age-matched healthy donors. Under treatment, the uncommon public clonotypes either contracted or remained stable.

The rearrangement links TRBV9 to TRBJ2-2; TRBD1 matches 8 bases. The TCR comes from a human donor with chronic lymphocytic leukemia. Specimen: PBMCs, collected after 24 months of ibrutinib treatment. The CDR3 sequence is CASSVGQGAIAGELFF. The CDR3, as DNA: TGTGCCAGCAGCGTAGGGCAGGGGGCGATTGCCGGGGAGCTGTTTTTT.